A single sample is the source of the 8 T cell receptor beta chains below, sequenced in a study of cytomegalovirus exposure and HLA in healthy donors. The PCR used 60 Vbeta and 13 Jbeta primers. This table comes from immunoSEQ multiplex PCR, and its TCRdb copy is limited to in-frame clones, with some not included. The sample has about 140,000 clones, around 79% seen once; the top ten hold approximately 8.3%. Sequenced: PBMCs. These receptor sequences come from a woman between 50 and 59 years old in good health and CMV-seropositive.

The chain links TRBV7-3 to TRBJ2-7; 8 nucleotides match TRBD2. The germline gives CDR1 SGHTA, CDR2 FQGTGA. Trimming removed 5 bases from V and 2 bases from J; junction bases left unmatched: 5. The CDR3 contains 14 residues. In nucleotides, the CDR3 is TGTGCCAGCAGCCTCGGCGGGGGGCCCTACGAGCAGTACTTC. This encodes CASSLGGGPYEQYF.

The chain has TRBV6-1 and TRBJ1-5; 8 bases line up with TRBD1. Germline V gene lookup returns CDR1 MNHNS and CDR2 SASEGT. The V segment lost 1 base and the J segment 5 bases; nucleotides outside the gene matches: 4. CDR3 length: 15 amino acids. CDR3 region: CASSEGQGTYQPQHF. The CDR3 nucleotides read TGTGCCAGCAGTGAAGGACAGGGGACATATCAGCCCCAGCATTTT.

The chain employs TRBV2 and TRBJ2-3; 15 bases are a match to TRBD2. CDR3 size: 15 residues. V dropped 10 bases and J dropped 4; count of bases not matched to a gene: 6. Germline loops: CDR1 SNHLY, CDR2 FYNNEI. CDR3 amino acids: CATGLAGGFADTQYF. The DNA of the CDR3 is TGTGCCACCGGACTAGCGGGGGGGTTTGCAGATACGCAGTATTTT.

This clone has just one count. The chain carries TRBV5-1 and TRBJ2-3, with D possibly TRBD2 on 7 matching bases. The CDR3 spans 16 residues. Germline V gene sequence: CDR1 SGHRS, CDR2 YFSETQ. Trimming left V 5 bases short and J 5 bases short, with 21 bases between. The CDR3: CASRGGARTSQDTQYF. The CDR3, as DNA: TGCGCCAGCAGGGGGGGGGCTAGGACCTCACAAGATACGCAGTATTTT.

This clone was counted a single time. The V gene is TRBV18, the J gene TRBJ1-5; D perhaps matches TRBD1 (5 bases). The CDR3 sequence is 13 residues long. Trimming removed 5 bases at V and 3 bases at J, with 8 bases between. Germline-derived CDR1 and CDR2 are KGHSH and LQKENI. The CDR3 loop reads CASSTTVNQPQHF. The CDR3 coding sequence is TGTGCCAGCTCAACGACAGTCAATCAGCCCCAGCATTTT.

The genes are TRBV19 and TRBJ1-2; D unclear. V lost 5 bases and J 4 bases, leaving 20 bases between the germline ends. There are 16 residues in the CDR3. Germline V lookup: CDR1 LNHDA, CDR2 SQIVND (reference sequence). The CDR3, as DNA: TGTGCCAGTAGTCATCTGGAGGACCTTGGGGTCTATGGCTACACCTTC. It codes for CASSHLEDLGVYGYTF.

This chain uses TRBV5-1 with TRBJ1-4; 10 bases match TRBD1. The CDR3 consists of 16 residues. The ends lost 4 bases at V and 7 bases at J; junction bases unmatched: 10. Per the germline V gene, CDR1 is SGHRS and CDR2 is YFSETQ. The CDR3 is CASSPAATGGVEKLFF. Here the CDR3 DNA reads TGCGCCAGCAGCCCGGCGGCGACAGGGGGCGTTGAAAAACTGTTTTTT.

The V and J genes are TRBV9 and TRBJ1-1; D not resolved. The V gene's germline CDR1 is SGDLS and CDR2 YYNGEE. The CDR3 is made up of 13 amino acids. V was trimmed by 4 bases and J by 8 bases, leaving 15 bases between them. In nucleotides, the CDR3 is TGTGCCAGCAGCTTATTACGACGAGGAGAAGCTTTCTTT. Its translation: CASSLLRRGEAFF.